The rows below give T cell receptor beta chains drawn from one sample of a study of blood T cell repertoires in COVID-19. The data were produced by immunoSEQ multiplex PCR, yet TCRdb's version contains in-frame clones alone and is incomplete. Among 200,000 or so clones listed, about 85% were seen once. Source material: peripheral blood. The receptors derive from a man aged 45-60 years who had recovered from COVID-19. The conserved cysteine and the conserved F or W are not part of the CDR3 here. Each record gives: D gene, J gene, clone size, V gene, CDR3 length, CDR3 protein. A D gene is named only where the DNA matches it firmly. Clone sizes are given selectively: once, few, many, or a class where the clone is expanded.

D: -
J: TRBJ2-3
size: once
V: TRBV6-5
length: 13
CDR3: ASSYSIARTDTQY

D: -
J: TRBJ1-2
size: -
V: TRBV28
length: 12
CDR3: ASSLSQGIDGYT

D: -
J: TRBJ1-5
size: -
V: TRBV19
length: 12
CDR3: ASQGRGSNQPQH

D: -
J: TRBJ2-2
size: -
V: TRBV11-2
length: 14
CDR3: ASSLRRGGVTGELF

D: -
J: TRBJ1-2
size: -
V: TRBV30
length: 10
CDR3: AWRFQFYGYT

D: -
J: TRBJ2-2
size: few
V: TRBV9
length: 12
CDR3: ASSAQLLTGELF

D: -
J: TRBJ2-5
size: -
V: TRBV7-8
length: 14
CDR3: ASSLVPQLYQETQY

D: TRBD2
J: TRBJ2-1
size: -
V: TRBV5-1
length: 14
CDR3: ASSSLPTSGKNEQF

D: -
J: TRBJ2-7
size: -
V: TRBV12-3/TRBV12-4
length: 11
CDR3: ASSYREKYEQY

D: TRBD2
J: TRBJ2-2
size: -
V: TRBV5-4
length: 14
CDR3: ASSVNSGRFTGELF

D: TRBD2
J: TRBJ2-5
size: -
V: TRBV11-2
length: 12
CDR3: ASSLAGVKETQY

D: -
J: TRBJ2-2
size: -
V: TRBV19
length: 13
CDR3: ASSYLALGTGELF

D: TRBD2
J: TRBJ2-3
size: -
V: TRBV4-1
length: 14
CDR3: ASSQQRTSAVDTQY

D: -
J: TRBJ2-7
size: -
V: TRBV6-6
length: 13
CDR3: ASSWGHWNSYEQY

D: -
J: TRBJ2-7
size: few
V: TRBV29-1
length: 11
CDR3: SATMGGLREQY

D: -
J: TRBJ1-1
size: -
V: TRBV11-2
length: 12
CDR3: ASSTSPELTEAF

D: -
J: TRBJ1-1
size: few
V: TRBV4-2
length: 14
CDR3: ASSQDNTGRGTEAF

D: TRBD2
J: TRBJ2-1
size: -
V: TRBV5-1
length: 15
CDR3: ASSFPGLASSYNEQF

D: TRBD1
J: TRBJ1-2
size: -
V: TRBV6-6
length: 14
CDR3: ASSYFSGGASYGYT

D: -
J: TRBJ2-1
size: -
V: TRBV5-1
length: 12
CDR3: ASSLVEATYEQF

D: -
J: TRBJ1-2
size: -
V: TRBV7-8
length: 13
CDR3: ASSLSGPNNYGYT

D: -
J: TRBJ1-2
size: -
V: TRBV6-5
length: 12
CDR3: ASNGWQGMDGYT

D: TRBD2
J: TRBJ2-1
size: -
V: TRBV14
length: 15
CDR3: ASSHALGRQGGHEQF

D: TRBD2
J: TRBJ2-1
size: -
V: TRBV7-2
length: 14
CDR3: ATFDYRHKRGLWQF

D: TRBD1
J: TRBJ2-5
size: few
V: TRBV18
length: 15
CDR3: ASSPSRDRGYQETQY

D: TRBD1
J: TRBJ2-3
size: -
V: TRBV5-8
length: 14
CDR3: ASSVGDRARTDTQY

D: TRBD1
J: TRBJ1-1
size: few
V: TRBV30
length: 11
CDR3: AWSGQGATEAF

D: TRBD2
J: TRBJ2-3
size: -
V: TRBV27
length: 13
CDR3: ASRYSGESTDTQY

D: TRBD2
J: TRBJ2-3
size: -
V: TRBV7-6
length: 14
CDR3: ASSLRLAGSTDTQY

D: -
J: TRBJ2-1
size: -
V: TRBV5-5
length: 12
CDR3: ASSLVSSGNEQF

D: -
J: TRBJ1-3
size: -
V: TRBV18
length: 12
CDR3: ASSPQRSGNTIY

D: TRBD2
J: TRBJ2-6
size: -
V: TRBV2
length: 16
CDR3: ASTQLGGGSSGANVLT

D: -
J: TRBJ2-2
size: -
V: TRBV27
length: 13
CDR3: ASSLWGGQTGELF

D: -
J: TRBJ2-1
size: -
V: TRBV6-6
length: 12
CDR3: ASRSETTYNEQF

D: -
J: TRBJ1-5
size: once
V: TRBV18
length: 16
CDR3: ASSPKQLQDYSNQPQH

D: TRBD2
J: TRBJ2-1
size: -
V: TRBV7-9
length: 13
CDR3: ASSDGTSGRNEQF

D: -
J: TRBJ2-3
size: once
V: TRBV28
length: 10
CDR3: ASSFIRGTQY

D: TRBD1
J: TRBJ1-3
size: -
V: TRBV5-5
length: 14
CDR3: ASSPLTGLSGNTIY

D: TRBD1
J: TRBJ2-1
size: -
V: TRBV28
length: 11
CDR3: ASSPMPGQEQF

D: -
J: TRBJ2-7
size: -
V: TRBV6-1
length: 14
CDR3: ASSGGIGHPSYEQY

D: TRBD1
J: TRBJ1-2
size: -
V: TRBV29-1
length: 11
CDR3: SVLQGARQGYT

D: TRBD2
J: TRBJ2-3
size: once
V: TRBV27
length: 14
CDR3: ASSWTSGTSTDTQY

D: -
J: TRBJ2-2
size: -
V: TRBV5-4
length: 12
CDR3: ASSRTGNTGELF

D: -
J: TRBJ2-3
size: -
V: TRBV18
length: 13
CDR3: ASSPRGKKIDTQY

D: -
J: TRBJ1-1
size: -
V: TRBV30
length: 6
CDR3: ALRGHT

D: TRBD2
J: TRBJ2-3
size: -
V: TRBV5-5
length: 13
CDR3: ASSYSGGSPDTQY